This T cell receptor (beta chain) is drawn from a study of cytomegalovirus exposure and HLA in healthy donors. Study context: Of all 400 or so donors who were genotyped, around 79% belonged to the Caucasian-associated ancestry cluster. Broader study findings: Indistinguishability led to the exclusion of some V segments, TRBV6-2 and TRBV6-3 included.

Primers for the PCR totalled 60 Vbeta and 13 Jbeta. Profiled with immunoSEQ multiplex PCR; TCRdb holds only in-frame clones, not every one. The sample includes under 85,000 clones, roughly four fifths of them seen just once. With respect to this clone: Its matching antigen is unknown.

Germline loops: CDR1 SEHNR, CDR2 FQNEAQ (reference sequence). The V and J ends lost 5 bases and 11 bases respectively, with 18 bases between them. The CDR3 runs to 13 residues. V usage is TRBV7-9 and J usage is TRBJ1-1; D unresolved. The TCR originated in a woman aged 25-40 years in good health and CMV-seropositive. Sequenced: PBMCs. The CDR3 coding sequence is TGTGCCAGCAGCCTATTGGACCGACTACAGGCTTTCTTT. Its protein is CASSLLDRLQAFF. Full variable domain (remainder filled in from reference TRBV7-9 and TRBJ1-1): DTGVSQNPRHKITKRGQNVTFRCDPISEHNRLYWYRQTLGQGPEFLTYFQNEAQLEKSRLLSDRFSAERPKGSFSTLEIQRTEQGDSAMYLCASSLLDRLQAFFGQGTRLTVV.